These 14 T cell receptor beta chains were sequenced from one sample in a study of T cells after posttransplantation cyclophosphamide. A marrow graft followed busulfan-fludarabine conditioning, with cyclophosphamide on days +3 and +4. TCRdb's table, derived via immunoSEQ multiplex PCR, lists solely in-frame clones and lacks some. The table includes about 6,400 clones, almost 75% detected once. The sample was PBMCs, taken around 1,400 days after allogeneic stem cell transplant with posttransplant cyclophosphamide. The receptors come from a male patient aged 30 to 39 who received an allogeneic stem cell transplant from a related donor, was CMV-positive, and had acute GVHD only. Some T cells may have originated in the graft donor.

The J gene is TRBJ2-2, the V gene TRBV7-3; the D gene is possibly TRBD2 (7 bases). The CDR3 contains 16 residues. Between the trimmed V and J ends, which lost 2 bases and 2 bases, there was a span of 12 bases. Germline V gives CDR1 SGHTA, CDR2 FQGTGA. CDR3 sequence (DNA): TGTGCCAGCAGCTTATCGGGGGGCGGTAACACCGGGGAGCTGTTTTTT. Translated: CASSLSGGGNTGELFF.

The chain couples TRBV7-2 to TRBJ1-1; TRBD1 might be the D (5 bases). The CDR3 loop spans 14 amino acids. The germline V gene encodes CDR1 SGHTA and CDR2 FQGNSA. V shed 1 base and J shed 1 base, with 7 bases lying between them. The CDR3 coding sequence is TGTGCCAGCAGCTTAGTCGGGGGGAACACTGAAGCTTTCTTT. This encodes CASSLVGGNTEAFF.

This clone was observed a single time. This chain links TRBV7-6 with TRBJ1-5; TRBD1 matches at 10 bases. The CDR3 is 15 amino acids. Germline loops: CDR1 SGHVS, CDR2 FNYEAQ. Trimming cost V 5 bases and J 1 base; bases outside gene matches: 2. This CDR3 is CASSLGQGSNQPQHF. The CDR3 DNA is TGTGCCAGCAGCCTGGGACAGGGGAGCAATCAGCCCCAGCATTTT.

This sequence joins TRBV7-9 and TRBJ1-3, with D possibly TRBD1 on 6 matching bases. The length of the CDR3 is 14 residues. Germline assignment: CDR1 SEHNR and CDR2 FQNEAQ (reference sequence). Trimming left V 2 bases short and J 9 bases short, with 14 bases between. This CDR3 reads CASSLSGGRSTIYF. The CDR3 DNA sequence: TGTGCCAGCAGCTTAAGTGGGGGCCGGAGCACCATATATTTT.

The chain has TRBV7-9 and TRBJ2-2; maybe TRBD1 (6 bases). The CDR3 has 15 amino acids. The V end was cut by 5 bases, the J end by 1 base, with 11 bases between. CDR1 SEHNR and CDR2 FQNEAQ come from the germline V gene (reference sequence). The CDR3 is CASSPSGQNTGELFF. In DNA, the CDR3 is TGTGCCAGCAGCCCCTCGGGACAGAACACCGGGGAGCTGTTTTTT.

The chain employs TRBV30 and TRBJ2-5; D is undetermined. The CDR3 extends over 19 amino acids. Germline V gene lookup returns CDR1 GTSNPN and CDR2 SVGIG (reference sequence). V gave up 0 bases and J gave up 1 base, with 24 bases separating them. The CDR3 region has the DNA TGTGCCTGGAGTGTACGGGTTATCTATGAACGGCGGTCCCAAGAGACCCAGTACTTC. Its translation is CAWSVRVIYERRSQETQYF.

This clone was detected only once. CDR3 nucleotide sequence: TGCGCCAGCAGCTTGGATCGTCAGGGGCCCGGGGAGCTGTTTTTT. Residues: CASSLDRQGPGELFF. The chain couples TRBV5-1 to TRBJ2-2, with a tentative D call TRBD1 (6 bases). In germline, CDR1 is SGHRS, CDR2 YFSETQ. CDR3 length: 15 residues. The germline V and J ends were trimmed by 0 bases and 6 bases, with 12 bases remaining between them.

The chain couples TRBV5-1 to TRBJ2-3; 16 bases map to TRBD2. Germline V lookup: CDR1 SGHRS, CDR2 YFSETQ. With 3 bases clipped from V and 2 bases from J, the junction kept 3 bases outside the gene matches. The CDR3 has 17 amino acids. The CDR3 sequence: CASSSGLAGGTTDTQYF. The CDR3 nucleotides are TGCGCCAGCAGCTCGGGACTAGCGGGGGGGACCACAGATACGCAGTATTTT.

This chain uses TRBV7-2 with TRBJ1-1, with D tentatively TRBD1 (5 bases). In germline, CDR1 is SGHTA, CDR2 FQGNSA. The CDR3 extends over 13 amino acids. With 3 bases removed from V and 5 bases from J, the gap between germline ends came to 10 bases. The CDR3 region has the DNA TGTGCCAGCAGCTTTAGTCAGGGAACTGAAGCTTTCTTT. Translated, it gives CASSFSQGTEAFF.

The chain links TRBV9 to TRBJ1-5; D remains ambiguous. Germline lookup yields CDR1 SGDLS and CDR2 YYNGEE. The V end was cut by 3 bases, the J end by 9 bases, with 10 bases between. The CDR3 contains 12 residues. In DNA, the CDR3 is TGTGCCAGCAGCGCCGAGGATGGGCCCCAGCATTTT. Translated: CASSAEDGPQHF.

J is TRBJ2-1 and V is TRBV7-2, with 13 bases lining up with TRBD2. CDR3 length: 16 amino acids. V trimming: 1 base; J trimming: 4 bases; junction bases outside the gene matches: 1. Germline CDR1 reads SGHTA; CDR2 reads FQGNSA. CDR3 protein: CASSLGTSGGYNEQFF. The CDR3 DNA sequence: TGTGCCAGCAGCTTAGGGACTAGCGGGGGTTACAATGAGCAGTTCTTC.

The chain carries TRBV28 and TRBJ2-7, with TRBD1 matching over 9 bases. Per germline, CDR1 MDHEN and CDR2 SYDVKM. Trimming cost V 3 bases and J 3 bases; bases outside gene matches: 15. The CDR3 has 18 residues. The CDR3 bases are TGTGCCAGCAGTTTTCAAGGACAGGGGCAATCAAATCGCTACGAGCAGTACTTC. Amino acids: CASSFQGQGQSNRYEQYF. The full variable domain, its missing parts supplied by reference TRBV28 and TRBJ2-7, is DVKVTQSSRYLVKRTGEKVFLECVQDMDHENMFWYRQDPGLGLRLIYFSYDVKMKEKGDIPEGYSVSREKKERFSLILESASTNQTSMYLCASSFQGQGQSNRYEQYFGPGTRLTVT.

In its sample, this clone ranks as medium-sized. One end of the junction fails to match germline, which may point to a read error. V and J are TRBV30 and TRBJ1-1; D perhaps matches TRBD1 (5 bases). This CDR3 spans 11 amino acids. Germline CDR1 reads GTSNPN; CDR2 reads SVGIG (reference sequence). For the CDR3, the DNA is TGTGCCTGGAGTGAACAGGCTGTCCCCCTTTTT. Translated: CAWSEQAVPLF.

The chain has TRBV7-2 and TRBJ2-1, with D maybe TRBD1 (5 bases). The V gene's germline CDR1 is SGHTA and CDR2 FQGNSA. V was trimmed by 3 bases and J by 1 base, leaving 10 bases between them. The CDR3 consists of 15 residues. The CDR3 loop reads CASSLVGQSYNEQFF. CDR3 bases: TGTGCCAGCAGCTTGGTGGGGCAATCCTACAATGAGCAGTTCTTC.